The following is a T cell receptor beta chain sequence with its context. Sequenced by immunoSEQ multiplex PCR; TCRdb stores in-frame clones only, minus some. The top ten clones hold roughly 1.5% of a sample with 150,000 to 200,000 clones, more than 80% of them seen once. The record originates from a study of control samples from healthy donors and cancer patients. Trimming removed 7 bases at V and 0 bases at J, with 12 bases between. Germline CDR1 is LGHNA and CDR2 is YNFKEQ. This CDR3 spans 15 amino acids. This sequence joins TRBV4-2 and TRBJ1-4; possibly TRBD1 for D (5 bases). The sequenced material came from blood. The clonotype comes from a man aged 25 to 40 in good health. The CDR3: CASMDGATTNEKLFF. The CDR3 DNA is TGTGCCAGCATGGACGGGGCGACAACTAATGAAAAACTGTTTTTT.